This T cell receptor (beta chain) comes out of a study of blood T cells in healthy people across ages. Study observations and caveats: Diversity estimates drawn from one million T cells were deemed underestimates. Across the age range, TCR beta diversity per million T cells fell in a roughly linear way.

CDR1 is SGHDT and CDR2 is YYEEEE in the germline V gene. This CDR3 region has 13 residues. V was trimmed by 7 bases and J by 0 bases, leaving 8 bases between them. Those donating, healthy Caucasian individuals from Russia, were aged roughly 6 to 95. Together with a sample-barcoded 5' primer, a J-beta primer mix was included in a second PCR lasting about 6 to 11 cycles. One entry per CDR3 protein, called by TCRdb with MiXCR from the 5' RACE reads. Of just over 1 million distinct CDR3 sequences detected, more than 40% appear once; the ten largest clones hold approximately 19%. Comments on this clonotype: No antigen is known for it.

The chain couples TRBV5-6 to TRBJ2-1; D uncertain. Sequencing used blood. This clonotype was sampled from a woman aged 55-70 years in good health. The CDR3 nucleotides read TGTGCCAGCCTGCTCCGCTCCTACAATGAGCAGTTCTTC. Protein product: CASLLRSYNEQFF. Full variable domain (remainder filled in from reference TRBV5-6 and TRBJ2-1): DAGVTQSPTHLIKTRGQQVTLRCSPKSGHDTVSWYQQALGQGPQFIFQYYEEEERQRGNFPDRFSGHQFPNYSSELNVNALLLGDSALYLCASLLRSYNEQFFGPGTRLTVL.